The 20 T cell receptor beta chains presented below share a single source sample, sequenced in a study of metastatic and nonmetastatic thyroid tumors. Patients underwent thyroid surgery, and none had received any treatment before it. With MiXCR, TCRdb reprocessed the PCR reads. The sample shows around 12,000 clones, around 30% of them seen only once. The source material was tumor tissue. The origin of the receptors is a female donor with papillary thyroid cancer or a benign thyroid nodule (not recorded which). Some clones in this sample may be carry-over from other donors' samples.

V and J are TRBV28 and TRBJ2-4, with TRBD1 matching over 9 bases. This CDR3 is built from 13 residues. V lost 6 bases to trimming and J lost 8 bases; unmatched junction nucleotides: 5. Germline loops: CDR1 MDHEN, CDR2 SYDVKM. CDR3 in DNA: TGTGCCAGCAGGTTACAGGGGGCTTACATTCAGTACTTC. Translated: CASRLQGAYIQYF. The full variable domain, completed using reference TRBV28 and TRBJ2-4, is DVKVTQSSRYLVKRTGEKVFLECVQDMDHENMFWYRQDPGLGLRLIYFSYDVKMKEKGDIPEGYSVSREKKERFSLILESASTNQTSMYLCASRLQGAYIQYFGAGTRLSVL.

This rearrangement joins TRBV11-2 to TRBJ2-1, with TRBD2 matching over 7 bases. After removal of 5 bases from V and 5 bases from J, the junction contained 3 bases not matched to a gene. CDR1 is SGHAT and CDR2 is FQNNGV in the germline V gene. This CDR3 has 13 amino acids. DNA of the CDR3: TGTGCCAGCAGCCCTAGCGGTCACAATGAGCAGTTCTTC. Its translation is CASSPSGHNEQFF. The variable domain in full, completed from reference TRBV11-2 and TRBJ2-1, reads EAGVAQSPRYKIIEKRQSVAFWCNPISGHATLYWYQQILGQGPKLLIQFQNNGVVDDSQLPKDRFSAERLKGVDSTLKIQPAKLEDSAVYLCASSPSGHNEQFFGPGTRLTVL.

This clone counts as medium-sized. The chain carries TRBV11-2 and TRBJ2-3; D is possibly TRBD1 or TRBD2 (6 bases each). Germline V gene data show CDR1 as SGHAT and CDR2 as FQNNGV. The CDR3 runs to 13 residues. V shed 7 bases and J shed 4 bases, with 12 bases lying between them. CDR3 coding DNA: TGTGCCAGCACCAGGGGAGGACCAGATACGCAGTATTTT. Translation: CASTRGGPDTQYF.

The sample holds a few counts of this clone. V is TRBV4-1 and J is TRBJ2-5; 7 bases match TRBD1. Per germline, CDR1 MGHRA and CDR2 YSYEKL. V gave up 0 bases and J gave up 7 bases; unmatched junction bases: 8. CDR3 size: 15 residues. The CDR3 DNA reads as TGCGCCAGCAGCCAAGAGGGGACAGCCGGTGGGACCCAGTACTTC. It encodes CASSQEGTAGGTQYF.

This clone was detected many times. The rearrangement uses TRBV19 and TRBJ2-3, with 9 bases that match TRBD2. The CDR3 has 16 amino acids. V shed 7 bases, J shed 4 bases, and the junction held 12 bases outside the gene matches. Germline CDR1 is LNHDA and CDR2 is SQIVND (reference sequence). The CDR3 here is CASKIGGGAEADTQYF. The DNA of the CDR3 is TGTGCCAGTAAGATCGGCGGGGGGGCAGAGGCAGATACGCAGTATTTT.

There are a few counts of this clone. A read error may explain this, as a much larger clone is one base away. Lacking the conserved final phenylalanine or tryptophan, this CDR3 likely reflects a read error. V usage is TRBV5-1 and J usage is TRBJ2-1; TRBD1 or TRBD2 may be the D gene (7 bases each). This CDR3 is built from 18 residues. Germline V CDR1 and CDR2: SGHRS, YFSETQ. Trimming cost V 2 bases and J 0 bases, with 18 bases left between them. CDR3 sequence (DNA): TGCGCCAGCAGCTTCTCGTCAGGGGGGGGCGACTCCTACAATGAGCAGTTCTCC. Amino acids: CASSFSSGGGDSYNEQFS.

CDR3 loop: CAWRSADRNTGELFF. CDR3 nucleotides: TGTGCCTGGAGATCGGCGGACAGGAACACCGGGGAGCTGTTTTTT. This rearrangement joins TRBV30 to TRBJ2-2; a possible D gene is TRBD1 (6 bases). The V gene lost 3 bases and the J gene lost 1 base, with 12 bases spanning the gap. The germline CDR1 and CDR2 sequences are GTSNPN and SVGIG (reference sequence). CDR3 length equals 15 residues.

This chain uses TRBV6-1 with TRBJ1-1, with D unresolved. Germline loops: CDR1 MNHNS, CDR2 SASEGT. The CDR3 runs to 13 residues. Trimming pared 7 bases from V and 4 bases from J, leaving 13 bases between. The CDR3: CASTPGSGTEAFF. CDR3 sequence (DNA): TGTGCCAGCACCCCGGGGTCGGGCACTGAAGCTTTCTTT.

The CDR3 DNA is TGCGCCAGCAGCTTACAGGGCACAGATACGCAGTATTTT. This encodes CASSLQGTDTQYF. The chain couples TRBV5-1 to TRBJ2-3, with D possibly TRBD1 on 5 matching bases. Trimming left V 2 bases short and J 1 base short, with 5 bases between. This CDR3 has 13 amino acids. Germline assignment: CDR1 SGHRS and CDR2 YFSETQ.

In this sample, this clone is medium-sized. The chain carries TRBV5-1 and TRBJ2-5, with D unclear. The CDR3 consists of 9 residues. Germline CDR1 SGHRS, CDR2 YFSETQ. Trimming removed 5 bases from V and 6 bases from J, with 2 bases in between. The DNA for the CDR3 is TGCGCCAGCAGGAAGACCCAGTACTTC. This sequence encodes CASRKTQYF.

The chain combines TRBV20-1 with TRBJ1-5; D is unclear. Trimming stripped 0 bases from V and 2 bases from J, with 11 bases between. Germline V gene lookup returns CDR1 DFQATT and CDR2 SNEGSKA (reference sequence). This CDR3 is built from 15 residues. The CDR3 is CSARESIRGNQPQHF. The CDR3 DNA is TGCAGTGCTAGAGAGTCGATCCGAGGCAATCAGCCCCAGCATTTT.

Within the sample, this clone is medium-sized (0.01 to 0.1%). The rearrangement uses TRBV5-1 and TRBJ1-6; TRBD1 agrees at 7 bases. There are 14 residues in the CDR3. The ends lost 6 bases at V and 3 bases at J; junction bases unmatched: 3. Germline CDR1 SGHRS, CDR2 YFSETQ. The CDR3 nucleotides are TGCGCCAGCACCCGGGACAGCTATAATTCACCCCTCCACTTT. Its translation is CASTRDSYNSPLHF.

The J gene is TRBJ2-3, the V gene TRBV18; weak D call: TRBD1 (6 bases). Trimming took 6 bases from V and 3 from J, leaving 16 bases between them. The CDR3 has 15 residues. Germline-derived CDR1 and CDR2 are KGHSH and LQKENI. The CDR3, as DNA: TGTGCCAGCTCTCGCTTGACAGGTAGGACAGATACGCAGTATTTT. It encodes CASSRLTGRTDTQYF.

This clone is categorized as medium-sized. A much larger clone lies one base from this, so it may be a read error. Other DNA sequences from this sample encode an identical CDR3 as well. The chain recombines TRBV5-1 with TRBJ1-3; D is uncertain. Germline CDR1 is SGHRS and CDR2 is YFSETQ. With 0 bases removed from V and 5 bases from J, the gap between germline ends came to 6 bases. The CDR3 is 13 amino acids. CDR3: CASSLDFRNTIYF. DNA for the CDR3: TGCGCCAGCAGCTTGGATTTCAGAAACACCATATATTTT.

This clone was observed once. The chain has TRBV2 and TRBJ1-2; D uncertain. V was clipped by 6 bases and J by 6 bases, with 23 bases between them. Germline V gene sequence: CDR1 SNHLY, CDR2 FYNNEI. This CDR3 region has 16 residues. The CDR3 sequence is CASSGHNVWAEDGYTF. DNA for the CDR3: TGTGCCAGCAGCGGGCATAATGTGTGGGCCGAAGATGGCTACACCTTC.

The rearrangement uses TRBV6-1 and TRBJ1-5; no firm D call. Germline lookup yields CDR1 MNHNS and CDR2 SASEGT. Trimming left V 8 bases short and J 0 bases short, with 5 bases between. The length of the CDR3 is 12 residues. The CDR3 DNA reads as TGTGCCAGCGGCCGTAGCAATCAGCCCCAGCATTTT. This codes for CASGRSNQPQHF.

This clone ranks as medium-sized. V usage is TRBV7-8 and J usage is TRBJ2-2, with D tentatively TRBD1 or TRBD2 (5 bases each). CDR1 SGHVS and CDR2 FQNEAQ come from the germline V gene. Trimming pared 0 bases from V and 2 bases from J, leaving 7 bases between. This CDR3 contains 15 residues. The CDR3 here is CASSLAGANTGELFF. In DNA, the CDR3 is TGTGCCAGCAGCTTAGCCGGGGCCAACACCGGGGAGCTGTTTTTT.

This clone was recorded many times. The J gene is TRBJ2-5, the V gene TRBV7-2; the match to TRBD2 covers 7 bases. The CDR3 spans 14 residues. The V gene's germline CDR1 is SGHTA and CDR2 FQGNSA. V lost 3 bases and J lost 1; bases outside the gene matches: 2. The CDR3 DNA reads TGTGCCAGCAGCTTCCTAGCGGCCCAAGAGACCCAGTACTTC. This encodes CASSFLAAQETQYF.

Notes on this clone: One end of the junction does not line up with germline, which may come from a read error. J is TRBJ1-1 and V is TRBV7-9; a weak D match, TRBD1 (6 bases). The CDR3 has 14 amino acids. CDR1 and CDR2 (germline): SEHNR, FQNEAQ (reference sequence). The CDR3: CASSLGAPGTKAFF. Written as DNA, the CDR3 is TGTGCCAGCAGCTTGGGGGCACCCGGCACTAAAGCTTTCTTT.

The J gene is TRBJ1-1, the V gene TRBV4-1, with TRBD1 matching over 7 bases. The CDR3 length is 14 residues. J was trimmed by 6 bases and V by 2 bases; bases with no gene match: 6. Looked up from germline, CDR1 is MGHRA and CDR2 is YSYEKL. CDR3 residues: CASSQPDRVAEAFF. DNA of the CDR3: TGCGCCAGCAGCCAACCAGACAGGGTCGCTGAAGCTTTCTTT.